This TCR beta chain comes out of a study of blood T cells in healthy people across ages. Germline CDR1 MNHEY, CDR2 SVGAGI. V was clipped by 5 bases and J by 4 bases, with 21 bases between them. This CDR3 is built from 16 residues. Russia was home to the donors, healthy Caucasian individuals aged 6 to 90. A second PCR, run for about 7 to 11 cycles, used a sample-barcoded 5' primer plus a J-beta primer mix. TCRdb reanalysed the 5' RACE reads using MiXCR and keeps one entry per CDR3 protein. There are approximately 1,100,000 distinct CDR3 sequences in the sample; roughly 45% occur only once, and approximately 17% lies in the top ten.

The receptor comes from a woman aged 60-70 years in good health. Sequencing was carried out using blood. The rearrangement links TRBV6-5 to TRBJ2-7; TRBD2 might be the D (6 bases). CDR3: CASSPRGLAGGYEQYF. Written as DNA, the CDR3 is TGTGCCAGCAGTCCCCGTGGGCTAGCAGGAGGGTACGAGCAGTACTTC.